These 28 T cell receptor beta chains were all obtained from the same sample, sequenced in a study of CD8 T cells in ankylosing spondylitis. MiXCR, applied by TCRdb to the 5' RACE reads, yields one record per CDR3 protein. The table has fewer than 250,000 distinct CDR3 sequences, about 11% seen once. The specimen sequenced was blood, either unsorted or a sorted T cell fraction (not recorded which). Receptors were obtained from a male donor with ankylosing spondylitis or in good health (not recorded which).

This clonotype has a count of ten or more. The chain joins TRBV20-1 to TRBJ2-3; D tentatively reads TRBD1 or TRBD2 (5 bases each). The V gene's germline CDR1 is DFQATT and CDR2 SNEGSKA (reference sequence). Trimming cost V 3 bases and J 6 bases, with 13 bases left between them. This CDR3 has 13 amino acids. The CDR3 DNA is TGCAGTGCTAGTCGAGGGGCACAGGATACGCAGTATTTT. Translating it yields CSASRGAQDTQYF.

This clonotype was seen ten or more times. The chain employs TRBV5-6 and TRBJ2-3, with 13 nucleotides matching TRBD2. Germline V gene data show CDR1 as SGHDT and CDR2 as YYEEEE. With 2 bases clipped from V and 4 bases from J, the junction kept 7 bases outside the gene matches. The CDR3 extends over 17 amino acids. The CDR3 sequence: CASSLRGTSGVSDTQYF. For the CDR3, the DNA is TGTGCCAGCAGCTTAAGGGGGACTAGCGGGGTTTCAGATACGCAGTATTTT.

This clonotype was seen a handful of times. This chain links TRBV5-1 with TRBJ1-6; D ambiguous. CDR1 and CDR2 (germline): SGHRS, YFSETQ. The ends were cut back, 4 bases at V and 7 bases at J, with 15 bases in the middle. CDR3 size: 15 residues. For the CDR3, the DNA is TGCGCCAGCAGCGCTTATATAATGGGGAATTCACCCCTCCACTTT. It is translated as CASSAYIMGNSPLHF.

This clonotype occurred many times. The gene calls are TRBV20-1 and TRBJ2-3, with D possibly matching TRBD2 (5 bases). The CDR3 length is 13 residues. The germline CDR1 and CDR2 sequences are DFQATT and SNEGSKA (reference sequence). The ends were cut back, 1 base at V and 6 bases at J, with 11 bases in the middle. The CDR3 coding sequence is TGCAGTGCTAGAGTGATAGCGCGGGATACGCAGTATTTT. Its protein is CSARVIARDTQYF.

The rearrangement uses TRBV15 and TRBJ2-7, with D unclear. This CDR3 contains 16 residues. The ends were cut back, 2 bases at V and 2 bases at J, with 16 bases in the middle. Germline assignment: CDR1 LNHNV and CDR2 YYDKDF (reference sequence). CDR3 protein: CATSRSPADGTYEQYF. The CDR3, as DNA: TGTGCCACCAGCAGATCCCCGGCAGACGGTACCTACGAGCAGTACTTC. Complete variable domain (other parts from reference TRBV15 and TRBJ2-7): DAMVIQNPRYQVTQFGKPVTLSCSQTLNHNVMYWYQQKSSQAPKLLFHYYDKDFNNEADTPDNFQSRRPNTSFCFLDIRSPGLGDTAMYLCATSRSPADGTYEQYFGPGTRLTVT.

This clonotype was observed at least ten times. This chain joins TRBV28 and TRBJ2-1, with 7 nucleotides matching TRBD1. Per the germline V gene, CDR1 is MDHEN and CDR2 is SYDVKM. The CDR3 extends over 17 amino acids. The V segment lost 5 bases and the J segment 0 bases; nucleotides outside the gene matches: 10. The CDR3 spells CASSRPGGQSSYNEQFF. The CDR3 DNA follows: TGTGCCAGCAGTCGGCCAGGGGGTCAGAGCTCCTACAATGAGCAGTTCTTC.

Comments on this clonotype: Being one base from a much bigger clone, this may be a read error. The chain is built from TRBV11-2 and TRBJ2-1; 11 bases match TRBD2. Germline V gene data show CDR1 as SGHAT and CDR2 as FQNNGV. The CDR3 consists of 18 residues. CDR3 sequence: CASSLQLASGGHYNEQLF. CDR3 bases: TGTGCCAGCAGCCTACAGTTAGCTAGCGGGGGGCACTACAATGAGCAGCTCTTC.

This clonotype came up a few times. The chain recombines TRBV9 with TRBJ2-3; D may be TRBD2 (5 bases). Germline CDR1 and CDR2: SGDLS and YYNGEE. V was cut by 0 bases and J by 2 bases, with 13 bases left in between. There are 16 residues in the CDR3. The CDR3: CASSVDGPGVTDTQYF. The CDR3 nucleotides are TGTGCCAGCAGCGTAGATGGCCCCGGGGTCACAGATACGCAGTATTTT.

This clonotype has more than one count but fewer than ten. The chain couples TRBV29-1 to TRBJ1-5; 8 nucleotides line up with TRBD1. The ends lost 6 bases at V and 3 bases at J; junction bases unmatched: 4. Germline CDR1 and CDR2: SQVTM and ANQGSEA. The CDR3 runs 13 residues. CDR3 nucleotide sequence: TGCAGCGTAGGACAGGGTTTCAATCAGCCCCAGCATTTT. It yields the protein CSVGQGFNQPQHF. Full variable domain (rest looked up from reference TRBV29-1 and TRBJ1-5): SAVISQKPSRDICQRGTSLTIQCQVDSQVTMMFWYRQQPGQSLTLIATANQGSEATYESGFVIDKFPISRPNLTFSTLTVSNMSPEDSSIYLCSVGQGFNQPQHFGDGTRLSIL.

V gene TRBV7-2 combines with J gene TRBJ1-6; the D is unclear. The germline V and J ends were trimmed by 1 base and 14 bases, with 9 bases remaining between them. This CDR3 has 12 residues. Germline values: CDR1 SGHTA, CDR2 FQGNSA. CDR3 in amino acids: CASSLVSGTLHF. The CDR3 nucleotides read TGTGCCAGCAGCTTAGTTAGTGGCACCCTCCACTTT.

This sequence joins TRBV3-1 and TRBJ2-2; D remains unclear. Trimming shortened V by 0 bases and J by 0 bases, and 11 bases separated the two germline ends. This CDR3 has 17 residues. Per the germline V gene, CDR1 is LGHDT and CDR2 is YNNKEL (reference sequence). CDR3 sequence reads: CASSQDKGLSNTGELFF. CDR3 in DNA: TGTGCCAGCAGCCAAGATAAGGGTTTATCGAACACCGGGGAGCTGTTTTTT.

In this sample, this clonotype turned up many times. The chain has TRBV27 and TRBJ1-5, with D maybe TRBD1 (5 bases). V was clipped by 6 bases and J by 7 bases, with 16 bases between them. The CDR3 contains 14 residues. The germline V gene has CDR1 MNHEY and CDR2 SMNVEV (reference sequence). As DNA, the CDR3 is TGTGCCAGCAGCGTGGGGGGGTCGGAGCAGCCCCAGCATTTT. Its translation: CASSVGGSEQPQHF.

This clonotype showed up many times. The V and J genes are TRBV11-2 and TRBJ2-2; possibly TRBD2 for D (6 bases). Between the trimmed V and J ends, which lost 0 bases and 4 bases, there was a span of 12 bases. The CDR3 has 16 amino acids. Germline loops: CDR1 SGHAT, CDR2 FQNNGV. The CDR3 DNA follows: TGTGCCAGCAGCTTAGAGACTTGGGGAGGCACCGGGGAGCTGTTTTTT. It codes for CASSLETWGGTGELFF.

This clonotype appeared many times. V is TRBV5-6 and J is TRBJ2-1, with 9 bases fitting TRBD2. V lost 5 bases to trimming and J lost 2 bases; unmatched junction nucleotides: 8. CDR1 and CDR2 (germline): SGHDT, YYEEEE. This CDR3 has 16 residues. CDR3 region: CASRVRGLAPYNEQFF. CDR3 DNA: TGTGCCAGCAGGGTTAGGGGACTAGCACCCTACAATGAGCAGTTCTTC.

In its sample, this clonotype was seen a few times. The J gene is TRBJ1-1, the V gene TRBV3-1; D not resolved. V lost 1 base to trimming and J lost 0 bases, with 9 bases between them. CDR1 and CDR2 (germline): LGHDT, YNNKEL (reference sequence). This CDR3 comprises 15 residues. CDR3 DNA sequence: TGTGCCAGCAGCCAAGGGAGGGCCATGAACACTGAAGCTTTCTTT. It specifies CASSQGRAMNTEAFF.

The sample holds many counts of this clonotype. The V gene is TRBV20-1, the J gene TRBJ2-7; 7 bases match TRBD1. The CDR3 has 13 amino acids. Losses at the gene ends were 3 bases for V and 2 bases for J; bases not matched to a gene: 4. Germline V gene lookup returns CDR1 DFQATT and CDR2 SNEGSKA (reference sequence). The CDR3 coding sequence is TGCAGTGCTAGGACAGGGTCAACCTACGAGCAGTACTTC. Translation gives CSARTGSTYEQYF.

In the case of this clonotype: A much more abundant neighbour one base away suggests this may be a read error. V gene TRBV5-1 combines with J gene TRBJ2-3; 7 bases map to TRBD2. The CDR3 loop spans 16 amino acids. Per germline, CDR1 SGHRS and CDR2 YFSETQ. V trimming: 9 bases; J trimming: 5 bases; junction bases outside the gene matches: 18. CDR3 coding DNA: TGCGCCACCACTCTCCAAGCGGGGACTCGGGAAGATACGCAGTATTTT. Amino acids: CATTLQAGTREDTQYF.

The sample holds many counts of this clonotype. This CDR3 reads CASSYSTGVPLHF. CDR3 nucleotide sequence: TGTGCCAGCAGTTACTCGACAGGGGTCCCCCTCCACTTT. The V gene is TRBV6-5, the J gene TRBJ1-6, with 8 bases lining up with TRBD1. Germline assignment: CDR1 MNHEY and CDR2 SVGAGI. The CDR3 loop spans 13 amino acids. V shed 0 bases and J 13 bases; nucleotides not matched to a gene: 2.

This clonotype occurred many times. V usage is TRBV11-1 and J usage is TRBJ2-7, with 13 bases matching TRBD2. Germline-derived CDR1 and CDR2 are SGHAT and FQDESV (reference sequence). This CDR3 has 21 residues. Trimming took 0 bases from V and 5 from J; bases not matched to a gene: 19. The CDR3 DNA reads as TGTGCCAGCAGCTTAGCGCTGCTTACCGGACTAGCGGGGGAACCTCCTAACGAGCAGTACTTC. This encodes CASSLALLTGLAGEPPNEQYF.

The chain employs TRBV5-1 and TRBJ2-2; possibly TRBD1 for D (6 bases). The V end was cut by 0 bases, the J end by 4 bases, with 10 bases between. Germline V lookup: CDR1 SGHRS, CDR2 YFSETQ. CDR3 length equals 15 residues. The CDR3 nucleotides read TGCGCCAGCAGCTTGGCCGGACAGAGCACCGGGGAGCTGTTTTTT. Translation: CASSLAGQSTGELFF.

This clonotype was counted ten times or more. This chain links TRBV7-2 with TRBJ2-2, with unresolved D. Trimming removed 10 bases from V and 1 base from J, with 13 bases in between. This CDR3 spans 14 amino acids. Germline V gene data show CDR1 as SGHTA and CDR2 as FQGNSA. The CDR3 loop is CATKEQRNTGELFF. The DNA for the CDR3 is TGTGCCACCAAAGAGCAGAGGAACACCGGGGAGCTGTTTTTT.

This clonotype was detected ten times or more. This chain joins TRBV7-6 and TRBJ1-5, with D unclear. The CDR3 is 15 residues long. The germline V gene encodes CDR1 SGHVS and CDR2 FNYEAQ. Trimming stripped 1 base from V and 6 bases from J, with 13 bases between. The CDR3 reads CASSLGVGVAQPQHF. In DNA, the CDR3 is TGTGCCAGCAGCTTAGGTGTTGGGGTGGCTCAGCCCCAGCATTTT. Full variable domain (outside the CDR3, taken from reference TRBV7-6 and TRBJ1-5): GAGVSQSPRYKVTKRGQDVALRCDPISGHVSLYWYRQALGQGPEFLTYFNYEAQQDKSGLPNDRFSAERPEGSISTLTIQRTEQRDSAMYRCASSLGVGVAQPQHFGDGTRLSIL.

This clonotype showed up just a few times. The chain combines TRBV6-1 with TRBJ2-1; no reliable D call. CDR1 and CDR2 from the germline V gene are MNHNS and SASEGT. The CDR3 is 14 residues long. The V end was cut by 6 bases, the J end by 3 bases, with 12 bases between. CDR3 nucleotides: TGTGCCAGCAGAACGCGGTCGGTCTACAATGAGCAGTTCTTC. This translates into CASRTRSVYNEQFF.

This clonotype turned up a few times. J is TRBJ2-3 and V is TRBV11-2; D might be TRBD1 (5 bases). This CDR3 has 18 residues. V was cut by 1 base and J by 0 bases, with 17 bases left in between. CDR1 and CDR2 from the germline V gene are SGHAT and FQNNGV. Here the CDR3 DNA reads TGTGCCAGCAGCTTAGGTAGGGGCCGCACCATAAGCACAGATACGCAGTATTTT. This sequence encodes CASSLGRGRTISTDTQYF. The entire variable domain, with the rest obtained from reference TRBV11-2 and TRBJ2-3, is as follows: EAGVAQSPRYKIIEKRQSVAFWCNPISGHATLYWYQQILGQGPKLLIQFQNNGVVDDSQLPKDRFSAERLKGVDSTLKIQPAKLEDSAVYLCASSLGRGRTISTDTQYFGPGTRLTVL.

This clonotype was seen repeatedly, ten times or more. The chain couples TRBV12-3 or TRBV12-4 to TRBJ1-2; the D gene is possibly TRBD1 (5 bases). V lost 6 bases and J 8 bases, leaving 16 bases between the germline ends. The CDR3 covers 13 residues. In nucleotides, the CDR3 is TGTGCCAGCAGACCCCAGGGTTCCGGCGGCTACACCTTC. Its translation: CASRPQGSGGYTF.

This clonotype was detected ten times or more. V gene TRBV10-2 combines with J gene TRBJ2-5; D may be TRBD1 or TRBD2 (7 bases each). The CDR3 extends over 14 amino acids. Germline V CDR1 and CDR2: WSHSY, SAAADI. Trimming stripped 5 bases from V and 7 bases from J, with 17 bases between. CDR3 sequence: CASSFVTGEGTQYF. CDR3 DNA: TGCGCCAGCAGTTTCGTTACAGGGGAGGGGACCCAGTACTTC.

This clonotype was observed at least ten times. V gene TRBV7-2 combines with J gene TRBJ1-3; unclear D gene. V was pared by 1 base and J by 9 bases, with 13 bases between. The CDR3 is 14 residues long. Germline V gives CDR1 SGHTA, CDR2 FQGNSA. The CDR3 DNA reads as TGTGCCAGCAGCTTAGTCCCCAGGTTTGGCACCATATATTTT. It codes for CASSLVPRFGTIYF.

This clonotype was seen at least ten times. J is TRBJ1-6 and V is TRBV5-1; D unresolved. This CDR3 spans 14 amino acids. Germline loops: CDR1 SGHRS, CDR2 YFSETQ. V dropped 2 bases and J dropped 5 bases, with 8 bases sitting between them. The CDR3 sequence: CASSFRIDNSPLHF. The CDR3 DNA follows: TGCGCCAGCAGCTTCCGGATCGATAATTCACCCCTCCACTTT.